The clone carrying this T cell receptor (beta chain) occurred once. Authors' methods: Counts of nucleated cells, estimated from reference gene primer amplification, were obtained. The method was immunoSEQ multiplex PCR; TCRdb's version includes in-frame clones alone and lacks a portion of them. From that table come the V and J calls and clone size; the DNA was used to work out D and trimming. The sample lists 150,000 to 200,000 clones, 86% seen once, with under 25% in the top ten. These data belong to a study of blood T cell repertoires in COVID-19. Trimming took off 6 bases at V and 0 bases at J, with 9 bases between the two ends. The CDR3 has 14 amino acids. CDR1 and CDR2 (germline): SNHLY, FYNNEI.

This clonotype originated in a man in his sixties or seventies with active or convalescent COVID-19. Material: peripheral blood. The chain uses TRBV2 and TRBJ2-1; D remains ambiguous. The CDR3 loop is CASRYGSSYNEQFF. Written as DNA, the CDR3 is TGTGCCAGCAGGTATGGCAGCTCCTACAATGAGCAGTTCTTC.